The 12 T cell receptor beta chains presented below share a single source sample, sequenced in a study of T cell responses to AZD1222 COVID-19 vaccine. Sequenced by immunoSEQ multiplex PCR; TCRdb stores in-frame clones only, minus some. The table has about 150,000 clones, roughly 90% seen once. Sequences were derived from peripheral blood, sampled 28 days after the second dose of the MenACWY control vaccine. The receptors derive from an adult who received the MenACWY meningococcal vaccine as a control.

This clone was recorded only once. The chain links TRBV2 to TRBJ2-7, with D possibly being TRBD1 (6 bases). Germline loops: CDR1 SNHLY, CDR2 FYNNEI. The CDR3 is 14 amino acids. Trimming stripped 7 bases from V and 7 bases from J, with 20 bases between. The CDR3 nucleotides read TGTGCCAGCACCGGACAGTACAGAATGGGGGAGCAGTACTTC. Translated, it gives CASTGQYRMGEQYF. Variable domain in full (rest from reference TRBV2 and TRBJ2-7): EPEVTQTPSHQVTQMGQEVILRCVPISNHLYFYWYRQILGQKVEFLVSFYNNEISEKSEIFDDQFSVERPDGSNFTLKIRSTKLEDSAMYFCASTGQYRMGEQYFGPGTRLTVT.

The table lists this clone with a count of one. This chain's CDR3 is CASSQQTGHTEAFF. As DNA, the CDR3 is TGTGCCAGCTCACAACAGACAGGGCACACTGAAGCTTTCTTT. The rearrangement links TRBV18 to TRBJ1-1, with 7 bases lining up with TRBD1. Looked up from germline, CDR1 is KGHSH and CDR2 is LQKENI. The V gene end was trimmed by 4 bases and the J gene end by 3 bases; junction bases not matched to a gene: 5. This CDR3 spans 14 amino acids.

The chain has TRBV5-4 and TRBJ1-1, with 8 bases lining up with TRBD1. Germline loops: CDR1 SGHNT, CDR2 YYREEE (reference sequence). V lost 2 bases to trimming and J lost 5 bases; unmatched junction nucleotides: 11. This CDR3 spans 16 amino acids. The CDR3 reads CASSFDRGLPGTEAFF. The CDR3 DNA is TGTGCCAGCAGCTTTGACAGGGGCCTACCGGGGACTGAAGCTTTCTTT. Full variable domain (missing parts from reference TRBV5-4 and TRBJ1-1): ETGVTQSPTHLIKTRGQQVTLRCSSQSGHNTVSWYQQALGQGPQFIFQYYREEENGRGNFPPRFSGLQFPNYSSELNVNALELDDSALYLCASSFDRGLPGTEAFFGQGTRLTVV.

The CDR3 region is CASSFTTGAPQYF. CDR3 sequence (DNA): TGTGCCAGCAGCTTTACGACAGGGGCCCCGCAGTACTTC. This chain links TRBV7-2 with TRBJ2-7; 8 bases map to TRBD1. The V gene end was trimmed by 3 bases and the J gene end by 9 bases; junction bases not matched to a gene: 7. The CDR3 totals 13 residues. Germline lookup yields CDR1 SGHTA and CDR2 FQGNSA.

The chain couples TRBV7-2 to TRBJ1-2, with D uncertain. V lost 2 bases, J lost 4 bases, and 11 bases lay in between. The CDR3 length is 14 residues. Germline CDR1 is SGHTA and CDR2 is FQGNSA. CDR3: CASSLKPDLYGYTF. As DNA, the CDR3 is TGTGCCAGCAGCTTAAAACCGGATCTCTATGGCTACACCTTC.

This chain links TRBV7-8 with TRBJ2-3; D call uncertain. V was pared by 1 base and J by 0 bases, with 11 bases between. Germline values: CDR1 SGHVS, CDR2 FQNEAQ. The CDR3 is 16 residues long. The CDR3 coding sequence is TGTGCCAGCAGCTTAGGCCCACCTACTAGCACAGATACGCAGTATTTT. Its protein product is CASSLGPPTSTDTQYF.

The CDR3 DNA is TGTGCCATCAGTGAGCCGGGTGAAAAACTGTTTTTT. This gives the protein CAISEPGEKLFF. The V call is TRBV10-3, the J call TRBJ1-4; D is undetermined. This CDR3 spans 12 amino acids. The germline gives CDR1 ENHRY, CDR2 SYGVKD. The germline V and J ends were trimmed by 2 bases and 7 bases, with 5 bases remaining between them.

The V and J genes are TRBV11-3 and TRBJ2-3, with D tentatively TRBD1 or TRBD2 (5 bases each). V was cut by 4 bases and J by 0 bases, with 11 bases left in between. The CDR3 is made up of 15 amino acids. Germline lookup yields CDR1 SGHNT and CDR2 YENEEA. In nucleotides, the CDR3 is TGTGCCAGCAGCTCCTGGGACGGAAGCACAGATACGCAGTATTTT. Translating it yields CASSSWDGSTDTQYF.

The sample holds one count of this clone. CDR3: CASRSAQGGNEKLFF. DNA of the CDR3: TGTGCCAGCAGGTCAGCCCAGGGAGGGAATGAAAAACTGTTTTTT. The J gene is TRBJ1-4, the V gene TRBV25-1, with D perhaps matching TRBD1 (5 bases). The V gene lost 6 bases and the J gene lost 5 bases, with 16 bases spanning the gap. The CDR3 has 15 residues. Germline values: CDR1 MGHDK, CDR2 SYGVNS.

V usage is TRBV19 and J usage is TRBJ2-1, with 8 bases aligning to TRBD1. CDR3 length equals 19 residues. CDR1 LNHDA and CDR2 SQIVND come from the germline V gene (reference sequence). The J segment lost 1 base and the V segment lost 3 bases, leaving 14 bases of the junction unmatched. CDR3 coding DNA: TGTGCCAGTAGTATCGGCGGACAGGGTTGGGTAGGGTCCTACAATGAGCAGTTCTTC. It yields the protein CASSIGGQGWVGSYNEQFF.

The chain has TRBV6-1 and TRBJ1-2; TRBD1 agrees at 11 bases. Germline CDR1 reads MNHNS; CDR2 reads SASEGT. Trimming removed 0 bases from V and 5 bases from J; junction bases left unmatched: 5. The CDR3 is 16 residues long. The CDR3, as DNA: TGTGCCAGCAGTGAAGCACCGGGACAGGGGGGTTATGGCTACACCTTC. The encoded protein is CASSEAPGQGGYGYTF.

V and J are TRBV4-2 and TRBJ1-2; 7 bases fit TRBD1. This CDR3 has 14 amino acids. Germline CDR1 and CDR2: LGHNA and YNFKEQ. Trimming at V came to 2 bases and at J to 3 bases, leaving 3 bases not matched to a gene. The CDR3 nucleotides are TGTGCCAGCAGCCAATACGGGACAGACTATGGCTACACCTTC. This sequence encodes CASSQYGTDYGYTF.